This is a list of T cell receptor beta chains from one sample in a study of shared clonotypes between healthy human individuals. Some clones are missing from TCRdb's copy, which holds only in-frame ones; the method was immunoSEQ multiplex PCR. Found here are approximately 1.9 million clones, 85% to 95% of them singletons; the top ten hold about 1.7%. The specimen was naive CD8+ T cells from PBMCs. The receptors derive from a man aged 18 to 35 in good health. Some clones in this sample may be carry-over from other donors' samples. Both conserved end residues are trimmed from each CDR3.

j_call v_call cdr3_aa
TRBJ2-1 TRBV29-1 SVYKGGSGRVDEQF
TRBJ2-7 TRBV10-3 AISDLTGTTYEQY
TRBJ2-5 TRBV7-9 ASSLVGPIEETQY
TRBJ2-5 TRBV7-9 ASRSGTAPFQETQY
TRBJ2-5 TRBV19 ASSIYLNLKNQETQY
TRBJ2-5 TRBV5-1 ASSSPTPGGHGEETQY
TRBJ1-1 TRBV2 ASRAGAGTEAF
TRBJ1-1 TRBV27 ASSRLWESGRGTEAF
TRBJ2-2 TRBV9 ASSTGTRGPTGELF
TRBJ2-1 TRBV6-1 ASRPPGEGWAEQF
TRBJ1-1 TRBV29-1 SVEEQVEAF
TRBJ2-1 TRBV19 ASSISVGGNNEQF
TRBJ2-7 TRBV7-9 ASSTHSAGINEQY
TRBJ2-3 TRBV27 ASSFLLRDRVSDTQY
TRBJ1-5 TRBV2 ASSAGRTATSPQH
TRBJ2-7 TRBV25-1 ASSGYPPSGAYEQY
TRBJ2-2 TRBV13 ASSSDFGELF
TRBJ1-2 TRBV11-2 ASSSRQSAYGYGYT
TRBJ1-3 TRBV28 ASTDWVLSGNTIY
TRBJ1-2 TRBV27 ASSLGRTGGYT
TRBJ2-1 TRBV10-3 AIRKGSGMDNEQF
TRBJ1-1 TRBV30 AWSAGQGTEAF
TRBJ2-7 TRBV7-9 ASSSNSETVYEQY
TRBJ2-7 TRBV15 ATSRAGSLVGFHEQY
TRBJ2-7 TRBV27 ASKREIRLVPSYEQY
TRBJ1-1 TRBV7-9 ASSLVQAQNTEAF
TRBJ1-2 TRBV27 ASRMSRAVYGYT
TRBJ2-1 TRBV9 ASSVGGLGSYNEQF
TRBJ1-2 TRBV7-8 ASSFSARLQDRVTLDGYT
TRBJ1-4 TRBV16 ASGPNRGRNEKLF
TRBJ2-7 TRBV28 ASSALRDTYEQY
TRBJ2-7 TRBV27 ASSATSRYEQY
TRBJ2-3 TRBV7-8 ASSSRLAGVADTQY
TRBJ2-5 TRBV30 AWRDRGGETQY
TRBJ2-2 TRBV7-9 ASSPRDGDTGELF
TRBJ1-2 TRBV29-1 SVPGQGINGYT
TRBJ2-1 TRBV13 ASSLNSREQF
TRBJ2-3 TRBV6-5 ASSYGDRGTDTQY
TRBJ1-3 TRBV10-1 ASSESGFGNTIY
TRBJ2-2 TRBV5-1 ASSYPGLESGELF
TRBJ2-2 TRBV5-6 ASSFRLLRTLNTGELF
TRBJ2-1 TRBV19 ASSMGGGGNEQF
TRBJ2-3 TRBV11-2 ASSRLAGTTDTQY
TRBJ1-5 TRBV30 AWSEGQPNQPQH
TRBJ2-1 TRBV6-5 ASSFSTGFRNEQF
TRBJ2-7 TRBV5-8 ASSLASSYEQY
TRBJ2-2 TRBV9 ASSARPGSGGELF
TRBJ2-1 TRBV6-6 ASSYTVGREQF
TRBJ1-2 TRBV28 ASRPAHFAGYT
- TRBV6-1 ASRTGENSEQY
TRBJ1-6 TRBV27 ASSLGQWVYNSPLH
TRBJ2-3 TRBV13 ASSLGGGRSTDTQY
TRBJ2-7 TRBV13 ASSLGQGQTFYEQY
TRBJ2-6 TRBV19 AAQETGTLSGANVLT
TRBJ2-1 TRBV4-1 ASSPAGEPGEF
TRBJ1-1 TRBV29-1 SVRRGTEAF
TRBJ2-1 TRBV13 ASSLRLSGNEQF
TRBJ2-3 TRBV11-2 ASSSRDRERDTQY
TRBJ1-2 TRBV7-2 ASRVTYRDPFYGYT